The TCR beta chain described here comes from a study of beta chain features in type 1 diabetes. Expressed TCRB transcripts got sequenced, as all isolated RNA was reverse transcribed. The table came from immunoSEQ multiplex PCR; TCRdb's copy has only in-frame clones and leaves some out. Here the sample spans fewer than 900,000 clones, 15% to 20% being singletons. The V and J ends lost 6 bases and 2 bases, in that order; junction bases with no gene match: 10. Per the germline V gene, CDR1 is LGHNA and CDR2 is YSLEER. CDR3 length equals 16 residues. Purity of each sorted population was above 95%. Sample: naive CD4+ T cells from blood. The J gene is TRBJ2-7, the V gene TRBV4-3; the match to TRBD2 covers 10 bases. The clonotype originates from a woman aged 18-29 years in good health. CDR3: CASRQTWTSGAYEQYF. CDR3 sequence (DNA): TGCGCCAGCAGGCAGACTTGGACTAGCGGAGCCTACGAGCAGTACTTC.